This T cell receptor (beta chain) stems from a study of molecular identifiers for immune sequencing clone quantification. General study results and limits: In naive cells, clones above 20 RNA copies held under 1% of molecules, whereas in effector cells they held over 98%.

The sample holds many counts of this clonotype. No antigen is known for it. Listed TCR primers, together with previously described methods, were used for the bulk TCR libraries. TCRdb independently ran MiXCR on the PCR reads; one entry per CDR3 protein. The table shows about half a million distinct CDR3 sequences, with roughly a fifth occurring only once. Naive CD8 library inputs spanned 20,000 to 1,000,000 sorted cells and 10%, 30% or 50% RNA. Trimming at V came to 2 bases and at J to 2 bases, leaving 10 bases not matched to a gene. The CDR3 is made up of 17 amino acids. Germline assignment: CDR1 LNHDA and CDR2 SQIVND (reference sequence).

Sequences were obtained from naive CD8+ T cells from blood, with Jurkat cell RNA spiked in. Subset here: FACS-sorted CD8+CD4-CCR7+CD45RA+ naive T cells. This sequence joins TRBV19 and TRBJ2-3; 7 bases map to TRBD2. The TCR comes from a human donor in good health. Some libraries in this study had Jurkat cell RNA spiked in. The CDR3 spells CASSILPSGVITDTQYF. CDR3 nucleotide sequence: TGTGCCAGTAGTATACTTCCCAGCGGGGTCATCACAGATACGCAGTATTTT. Based on the CDR3 plus reference TRBV19 and TRBJ2-3, the full variable domain is DGGITQSPKYLFRKEGQNVTLSCEQNLNHDAMYWYRQDPGQGLRLIYYSQIVNDFQKGDIAEGYSVSREKKESFPLTVTSAQKNPTAFYLCASSILPSGVITDTQYFGPGTRLTVL.